This entry concerns a single T cell receptor (beta chain). This sample is drawn from a study of blood T cell repertoires in COVID-19. The germline CDR1 and CDR2 sequences are ENHRY and SYGVKD. V lost 0 bases and J 5 bases, leaving 26 bases between the germline ends. The length of the CDR3 is 20 residues. Libraries were prepared by immunoSEQ multiplex PCR; TCRdb keeps only in-frame clonotypes and omits some of them. The sample shows about 47,000 clones, approximately 85% of them seen only once. The material sequenced was peripheral blood. The sequence came from a human donor with acute or convalescent COVID-19. The donor label of this sample is uncertain. The rearrangement links TRBV10-3 to TRBJ1-5; D uncertain. CDR3 region: CAISESIGFPGLGGDQPQHF. The CDR3 nucleotides are TGTGCCATCAGTGAGTCGATAGGCTTTCCGGGCCTTGGCGGGGATCAGCCCCAGCATTTT.